The entry below describes one TCR beta chain. Using immunoSEQ multiplex PCR, the repertoire was profiled, and TCRdb retains in-frame clones only, with some absent. The sample lists about 120,000 clones; nearly 90% were seen once. It was during active infection that Seattle patients were enrolled and then longitudinally followed. This CDR3 comprises 14 residues. The germline gives CDR1 SGHRS, CDR2 YFSETQ. The trim removed 1 base at V and 3 bases at J, leaving 3 bases unmatched. These data belong to a study of blood T cell repertoires in COVID-19. Looking at the study overall: Donors in the United States, Italy and Spain gave samples during acute or convalescent COVID-19. PBMCs, B-cell-depleted T cells, or T cells were the source of the cDNA or gDNA that made up the material.

The V call is TRBV5-1, the J call TRBJ2-5, with 7 bases lining up with TRBD1. The source material was peripheral blood. This receptor was taken from a woman aged 60-75 years with COVID-19, enrolled during active disease. The CDR3 here is CASSLTGVEETQYF. The CDR3 DNA sequence: TGCGCCAGCAGCTTGACAGGGGTGGAAGAGACCCAGTACTTC.